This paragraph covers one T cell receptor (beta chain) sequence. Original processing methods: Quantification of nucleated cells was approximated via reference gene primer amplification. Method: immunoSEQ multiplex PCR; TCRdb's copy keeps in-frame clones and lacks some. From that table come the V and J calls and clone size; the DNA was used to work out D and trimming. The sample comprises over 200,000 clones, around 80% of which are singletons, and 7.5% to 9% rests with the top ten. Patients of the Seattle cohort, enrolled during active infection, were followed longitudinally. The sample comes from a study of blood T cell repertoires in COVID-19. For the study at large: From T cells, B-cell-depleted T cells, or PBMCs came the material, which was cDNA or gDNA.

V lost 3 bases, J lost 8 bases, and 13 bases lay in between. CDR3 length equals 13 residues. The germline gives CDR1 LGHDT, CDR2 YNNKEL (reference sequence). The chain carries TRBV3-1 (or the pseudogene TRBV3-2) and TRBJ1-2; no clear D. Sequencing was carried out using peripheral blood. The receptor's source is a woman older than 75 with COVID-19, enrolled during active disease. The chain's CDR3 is CASSQRGRQGYTF. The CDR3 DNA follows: TGTGCCAGCAGCCAGAGAGGGAGGCAAGGCTACACCTTC.